Shown below are 18 T cell receptor beta chains from a single sample sequenced in a study of blood T cell repertoires in COVID-19. The assay was immunoSEQ multiplex PCR, and TCRdb's table has in-frame clones only and misses some. The repertoire holds under 300,000 clones, around 86% seen once, with more than 6.5% in the top ten. Sequenced input: peripheral blood. The receptor source for this set is a woman in her 70s with active or convalescent COVID-19.

The J gene is TRBJ1-1, the V gene TRBV6-2 or TRBV6-3, with TRBD1 matching 8 bases. The CDR3 has 15 residues. CDR1 and CDR2 (germline): MNHEY, SVGEGT. The junction had 4 bases not matched to a gene; V was cut back by 2 bases and J by 2 bases. This CDR3 is CASSYGDRFNTEAFF. The CDR3 DNA is TGTGCCAGCAGTTACGGGGACAGGTTTAACACTGAAGCTTTCTTT.

For the CDR3, the DNA is TGTGCCAGCAGTTTAAGGGGGACAGGGGGAAGCCTTAGCAATCAGCCCCAGCATTTT. Its translation: CASSLRGTGGSLSNQPQHF. The V and J genes are TRBV27 and TRBJ1-5, with TRBD1 matching over 11 bases. Germline-derived CDR1 and CDR2 are MNHEY and SMNVEV (reference sequence). This CDR3 comprises 19 residues. Trimming at V came to 2 bases and at J to 0 bases, leaving 9 bases not matched to a gene.

This chain links TRBV29-1 with TRBJ1-1, with D possibly TRBD1 on 6 matching bases. The V end lost 7 bases, the J end lost 6 bases, and 12 bases lay between the germline ends. The V gene's germline CDR1 is SQVTM and CDR2 ANQGSEA. The CDR3 has 11 residues. CDR3 coding DNA: TGCAGCGCCCAGAAGGGGGCTGAAGCTTTCTTT. Protein: CSAQKGAEAFF.

This clone was counted between two and nine times. CDR3 loop: CASSMGGGGVGQFF. As DNA, the CDR3 is TGTGCCAGTAGTATGGGAGGGGGAGGCGTGGGCCAGTTCTTC. V gene TRBV19 combines with J gene TRBJ2-1; D is possibly TRBD2 (7 bases). CDR3 length: 14 residues. The V end was cut by 3 bases, the J end by 13 bases, with 19 bases between. Germline CDR1 and CDR2: LNHDA and SQIVND (reference sequence). Complete variable domain (other parts from reference TRBV19 and TRBJ2-1): DGGITQSPKYLFRKEGQNVTLSCEQNLNHDAMYWYRQDPGQGLRLIYYSQIVNDFQKGDIAEGYSVSREKKESFPLTVTSAQKNPTAFYLCASSMGGGGVGQFFGPGTRLTVL.

This sequence joins TRBV20-1 and TRBJ2-7, with D possibly TRBD1 on 5 matching bases. The CDR3 consists of 11 residues. Germline loops: CDR1 DFQATT, CDR2 SNEGSKA (reference sequence). V was clipped by 0 bases and J by 6 bases, with 6 bases between them. The CDR3 DNA follows: TGCAGTGCTAGAGATACAGGCGAGCAGTACTTC. The encoded protein is CSARDTGEQYF.

The rearrangement uses TRBV7-7 and TRBJ2-1, with 7 bases aligning to TRBD2. This CDR3 spans 14 amino acids. The germline V gene has CDR1 SSHAT and CDR2 FNYEAQ (reference sequence). The V and J ends lost 5 bases and 10 bases, in that order; junction bases with no gene match: 11. CDR3 protein: CASSPGGGTGEQFF. The CDR3, as DNA: TGTGCCAGCAGCCCGGGAGGCGGGACGGGCGAGCAGTTCTTC.

This chain links TRBV6-2 or TRBV6-3 with TRBJ1-1, with 8 bases aligning to TRBD1. Per the germline V gene, CDR1 is MNHEY and CDR2 is SVGEGT. The CDR3 is made up of 15 amino acids. J was trimmed by 1 base and V by 6 bases; bases with no gene match: 7. The CDR3: CASSLPGTGNTEAFF. For the CDR3, the DNA is TGTGCCAGCAGCCTTCCCGGGACAGGGAACACTGAAGCTTTCTTT.

The chain combines TRBV18 with TRBJ1-3, with D possibly matching TRBD1 (6 bases). The CDR3 sequence is 16 residues long. CDR1 is KGHSH and CDR2 is LQKENI in the germline V gene. V was clipped by 3 bases and J by 7 bases, with 19 bases between them. CDR3 sequence reads: CASSPFTGHPANTIYF. The DNA for the CDR3 is TGTGCCAGCTCACCCTTTACGGGACACCCTGCTAACACCATATATTTT.

This clone has only a few counts. The CDR3 region has the DNA TGTGCCAGCACATCTCAAAATCGGTTCTACGAGCAGTACTTC. Amino acids: CASTSQNRFYEQYF. This sequence joins TRBV6-6 and TRBJ2-7, with no clear D. This CDR3 is built from 14 residues. Germline CDR1 reads MNHNY; CDR2 reads SVGAGI (reference sequence). The germline V and J ends were trimmed by 7 bases and 3 bases, with 16 bases remaining between them.

V is TRBV12-3 or TRBV12-4 and J is TRBJ2-1; a weak D match, TRBD2 (6 bases). V was cut by 6 bases and J by 8 bases, with 14 bases left in between. The CDR3 runs to 13 residues. CDR3 coding DNA: TGTGCCAGCAGCCCGAGAGGAGGGGATGAGCAGTTCTTC. Translation: CASSPRGGDEQFF.

A few counts support this clone. The chain uses TRBV27 and TRBJ1-1, with D possibly being TRBD1 (5 bases). Trimming cost V 4 bases and J 4 bases, with 13 bases left between them. Germline CDR1 reads MNHEY; CDR2 reads SMNVEV (reference sequence). The length of the CDR3 is 14 residues. This chain's CDR3 is CASSWGGVFTEAFF. CDR3 nucleotide sequence: TGTGCCAGCAGTTGGGGGGGGGTTTTCACTGAAGCTTTCTTT.

The chain joins TRBV5-1 to TRBJ1-1, with D maybe TRBD1 (5 bases). Germline V gene sequence: CDR1 SGHRS, CDR2 YFSETQ. The CDR3 sequence is 13 residues long. V gave up 1 base and J gave up 5 bases, with 9 bases separating them. CDR3 region: CASSLSGRTEAFF. In DNA, the CDR3 is TGCGCCAGCAGCTTGTCAGGGCGTACTGAAGCTTTCTTT.

The count of this clone is one. The chain combines TRBV2 with TRBJ1-5, with a weak D call TRBD1 (5 bases). This CDR3 spans 15 amino acids. CDR1 SNHLY and CDR2 FYNNEI come from the germline V gene. The V and J ends lost 7 bases and 0 bases respectively, with 13 bases between them. The CDR3, as DNA: TGTGCCAGCATGGGGGGGAGCTTTAGCAATCAGCCCCAGCATTTT. Translated, it gives CASMGGSFSNQPQHF.

This chain connects TRBV7-3 to TRBJ2-6; D gene unclear. CDR3 length: 14 residues. V dropped 5 bases and J dropped 0 bases, with 5 bases sitting between them. Per germline, CDR1 SGHTA and CDR2 FQGTGA. CDR3 protein: CASSASSGANVLTF. DNA for the CDR3: TGTGCCAGCAGCGCGTCCTCTGGGGCCAACGTCCTGACTTTC.

The chain couples TRBV7-9 to TRBJ1-1; no clear D gene. Trimming took off 5 bases at V and 6 bases at J, with 10 bases between the two ends. CDR1 SEHNR and CDR2 FQNEAQ come from the germline V gene (reference sequence). This CDR3 comprises 12 residues. CDR3: CASSLTMAEAFF. CDR3 nucleotides: TGTGCCAGCAGCCTCACAATGGCTGAAGCTTTCTTT.

The chain couples TRBV5-1 to TRBJ1-3, with unresolved D. This CDR3 region has 15 residues. CDR1 and CDR2 (germline): SGHRS, YFSETQ. The germline V and J ends were trimmed by 0 bases and 0 bases, with 7 bases remaining between them. The CDR3 loop reads CASSLGGGSGNTIYF. The DNA for the CDR3 is TGCGCCAGCAGCTTGGGGGGAGGCTCTGGAAACACCATATATTTT.

This sequence joins TRBV11-3 and TRBJ2-1, with 10 nucleotides matching TRBD1. Trimming removed 1 base from V and 3 bases from J; junction bases left unmatched: 9. This CDR3 region has 18 residues. The germline gives CDR1 SGHNT, CDR2 YENEEA. The CDR3 sequence: CASSLGVIDRGLYNEQFF. The CDR3 nucleotides read TGTGCCAGCAGCTTAGGGGTGATCGACAGGGGGCTCTACAATGAGCAGTTCTTC.

This clone was counted only a few times. V is TRBV7-8 and J is TRBJ1-2, with 12 bases aligning to TRBD1. The CDR3 has 16 residues. Germline-derived CDR1 and CDR2 are SGHVS and FQNEAQ. The V segment lost 2 bases and the J segment 4 bases; nucleotides outside the gene matches: 5. This chain's CDR3 is CASSLTGTGGSYGYTF. The DNA for the CDR3 is TGTGCCAGCAGCTTAACAGGGACAGGGGGCAGCTATGGCTACACCTTC.